This T cell receptor (beta chain) was obtained from a study of CD8 T cells in Susac syndrome. Overall study context: The Susac syndrome patients were therapy-naive, on corticosteroids, or on intravenous immunoglobulin alone at blood draw.

With random hexamers, about 0.5 to 1 ug RNA was reverse transcribed. The CDR3 of TCR beta was amplified by immunoSEQ multiplex PCR across 54 Vbeta and 13 Jbeta. TCRdb recomputed calls from the immunoSEQ multiplex PCR reads with MiXCR, one row per CDR3 protein. The sample has approximately 210,000 distinct CDR3 sequences, around 93% seen once; the top ten hold about 0.14%. CDR3 size: 14 residues. The J segment lost 7 bases and the V segment lost 0 bases, leaving 7 bases of the junction unmatched. CDR1 and CDR2 (germline): DFQATT, SNEGSKA (reference sequence). Input material: CD4+ T cells from PBMCs. This TCR was sampled from a human donor with Susac syndrome. V is TRBV20-1 and J is TRBJ2-7, with 9 bases aligning to TRBD1. CDR3 amino acids: CSARDTGGMKEQYF. The CDR3 DNA reads as TGCAGTGCTAGAGATACAGGGGGCATGAAAGAGCAGTACTTC.